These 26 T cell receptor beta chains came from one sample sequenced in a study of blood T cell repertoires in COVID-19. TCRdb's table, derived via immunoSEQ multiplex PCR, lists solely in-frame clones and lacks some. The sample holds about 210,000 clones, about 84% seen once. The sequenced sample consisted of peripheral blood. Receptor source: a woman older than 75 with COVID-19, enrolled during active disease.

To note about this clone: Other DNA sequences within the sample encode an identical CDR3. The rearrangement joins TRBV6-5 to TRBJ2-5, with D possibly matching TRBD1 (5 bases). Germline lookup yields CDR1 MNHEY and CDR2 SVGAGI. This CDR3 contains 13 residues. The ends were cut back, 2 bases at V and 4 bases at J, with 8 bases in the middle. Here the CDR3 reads CASSYRGRETQYF. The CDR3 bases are TGTGCCAGCAGTTACAGGGGCCGAGAGACCCAGTACTTC.

CDR3 sequence: CASSLESSGNSYEQYF. DNA for the CDR3: TGTGCCAGCAGCTTAGAATCATCGGGAAATTCCTACGAGCAGTACTTC. This sequence joins TRBV7-6 and TRBJ2-7, with D perhaps TRBD2 (5 bases). The CDR3 has 16 amino acids. The germline V and J ends were trimmed by 1 base and 1 base, with 14 bases remaining between them. The germline V gene encodes CDR1 SGHVS and CDR2 FNYEAQ. Drawing the rest from reference TRBV7-6 and TRBJ2-7, the complete variable domain is GAGVSQSPRYKVTKRGQDVALRCDPISGHVSLYWYRQALGQGPEFLTYFNYEAQQDKSGLPNDRFSAERPEGSISTLTIQRTEQRDSAMYRCASSLESSGNSYEQYFGPGTRLTVT.

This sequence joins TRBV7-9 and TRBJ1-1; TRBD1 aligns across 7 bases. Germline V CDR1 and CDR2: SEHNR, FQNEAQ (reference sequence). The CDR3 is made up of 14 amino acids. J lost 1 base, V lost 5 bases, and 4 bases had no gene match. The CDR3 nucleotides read TGTGCCAGCAGCCTGGGACAGCCGAACACTGAAGCTTTCTTT. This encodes CASSLGQPNTEAFF.

The CDR3 loop is CASSLGGGTSGSSYEQYF. DNA for the CDR3: TGTGCCAGCAGCTTAGGGGGGGGTACTAGCGGGTCCTCCTACGAGCAGTACTTC. This chain links TRBV7-2 with TRBJ2-7; 9 positions agree with TRBD2. The V and J ends lost 1 base and 0 bases, in that order; junction bases with no gene match: 10. The CDR3 is made up of 18 amino acids. Germline values: CDR1 SGHTA, CDR2 FQGNSA.

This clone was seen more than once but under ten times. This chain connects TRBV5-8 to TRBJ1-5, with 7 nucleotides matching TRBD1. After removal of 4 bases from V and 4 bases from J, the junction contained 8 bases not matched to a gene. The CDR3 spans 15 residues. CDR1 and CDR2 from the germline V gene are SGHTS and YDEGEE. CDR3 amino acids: CASSPRTGFNQPQHF. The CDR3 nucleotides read TGTGCCAGCAGCCCTCGGACAGGCTTTAATCAGCCCCAGCATTTT.

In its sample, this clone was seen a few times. The CDR3 coding sequence is TGTGCCAGCAGCCAGGGGACAGGGGATCAGCCCCAGCATTTT. This sequence encodes CASSQGTGDQPQHF. This chain connects TRBV5-4 to TRBJ1-5; 10 bases line up with TRBD1. V gave up 4 bases and J gave up 5 bases; unmatched junction bases: 3. Germline values: CDR1 SGHNT, CDR2 YYREEE (reference sequence). The CDR3 length is 14 residues.

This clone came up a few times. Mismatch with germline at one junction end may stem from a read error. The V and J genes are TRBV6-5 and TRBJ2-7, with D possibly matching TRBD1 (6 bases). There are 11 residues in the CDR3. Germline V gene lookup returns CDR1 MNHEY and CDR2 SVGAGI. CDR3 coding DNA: TGTGCCAGCACCACCGGGACAAGGACTTTCTTC. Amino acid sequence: CASTTGTRTFF.

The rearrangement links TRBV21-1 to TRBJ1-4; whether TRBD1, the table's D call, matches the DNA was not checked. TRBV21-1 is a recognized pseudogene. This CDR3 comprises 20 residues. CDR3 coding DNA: TGTGCCAGCAGCAAAGGGAGTCGTCGGGACAGGGGAGGAGGTAATGAAAAACTGTTTTTT. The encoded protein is CASSKGSRRDRGGGNEKLFF.

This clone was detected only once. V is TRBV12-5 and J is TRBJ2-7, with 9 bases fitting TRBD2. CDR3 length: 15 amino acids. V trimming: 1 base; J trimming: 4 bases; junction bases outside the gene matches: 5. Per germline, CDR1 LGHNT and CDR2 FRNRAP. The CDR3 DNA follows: TGTGCTAGTGGTTTGGCTAGCGGGATGGGTTACGAGCAGTACTTC. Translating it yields CASGLASGMGYEQYF.

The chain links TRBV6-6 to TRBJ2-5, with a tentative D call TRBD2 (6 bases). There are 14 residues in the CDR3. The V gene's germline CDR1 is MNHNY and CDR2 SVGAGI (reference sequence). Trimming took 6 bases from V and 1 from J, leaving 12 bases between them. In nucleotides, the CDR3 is TGTGCCAGCAGCACGGGGGATGGCCAAGAGACCCAGTACTTC. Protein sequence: CASSTGDGQETQYF.

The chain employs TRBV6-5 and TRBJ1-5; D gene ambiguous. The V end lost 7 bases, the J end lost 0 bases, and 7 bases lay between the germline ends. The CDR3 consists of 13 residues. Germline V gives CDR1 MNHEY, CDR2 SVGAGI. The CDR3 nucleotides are TGTGCCAGCACTATTTATAGCAATCAGCCCCAGCATTTT. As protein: CASTIYSNQPQHF.

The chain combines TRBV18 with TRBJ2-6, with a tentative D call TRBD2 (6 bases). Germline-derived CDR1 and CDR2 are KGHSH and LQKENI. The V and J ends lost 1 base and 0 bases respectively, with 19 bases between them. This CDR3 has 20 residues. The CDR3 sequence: CASSPLARASGDSGANVLTF. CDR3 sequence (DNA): TGTGCCAGCTCACCACTCGCCAGGGCCTCGGGGGACTCTGGGGCCAACGTCCTGACTTTC.

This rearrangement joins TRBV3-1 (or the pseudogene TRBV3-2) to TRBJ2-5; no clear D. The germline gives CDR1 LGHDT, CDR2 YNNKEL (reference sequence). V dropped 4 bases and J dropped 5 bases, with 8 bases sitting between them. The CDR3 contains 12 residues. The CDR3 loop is CASSPSRETQYF. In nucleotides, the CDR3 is TGTGCCAGCAGCCCGTCCCGGGAGACCCAGTACTTC.

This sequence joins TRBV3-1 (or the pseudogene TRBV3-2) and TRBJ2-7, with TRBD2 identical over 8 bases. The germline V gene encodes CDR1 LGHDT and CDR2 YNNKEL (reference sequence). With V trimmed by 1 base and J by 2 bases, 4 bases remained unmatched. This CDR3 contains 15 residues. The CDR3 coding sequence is TGTGCCAGCAGCCAAGCAGCGGGAGCGCCCTACGAGCAGTACTTC. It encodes CASSQAAGAPYEQYF.

In DNA form, the CDR3 reads TGTGCCAGTAGTATAGAGGGCCACAATGAGCAGTTCTTC. Encoded protein: CASSIEGHNEQFF. V gene TRBV19 combines with J gene TRBJ2-1; D gene unclear. Germline CDR1 reads LNHDA; CDR2 reads SQIVND (reference sequence). V lost 0 bases, J lost 5 bases, and 5 bases lay in between. This CDR3 spans 13 amino acids.

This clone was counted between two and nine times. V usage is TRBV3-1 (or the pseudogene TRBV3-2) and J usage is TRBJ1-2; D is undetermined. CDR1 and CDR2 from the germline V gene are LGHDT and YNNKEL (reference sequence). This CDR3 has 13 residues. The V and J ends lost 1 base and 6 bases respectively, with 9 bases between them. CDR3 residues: CASSQVTVDGYTF. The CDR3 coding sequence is TGTGCCAGCAGCCAAGTCACCGTAGATGGCTACACCTTC.

CDR3 sequence reads: CASSFSRGGSYNEQFF. CDR3 nucleotide sequence: TGTGCCAGCAGCTTCTCGCGAGGGGGCTCCTACAATGAGCAGTTCTTC. This chain joins TRBV7-9 and TRBJ2-1; TRBD1 might be the D (6 bases). Trimming stripped 3 bases from V and 0 bases from J, with 12 bases between. The CDR3 extends over 16 amino acids. The V gene's germline CDR1 is SEHNR and CDR2 FQNEAQ (reference sequence).

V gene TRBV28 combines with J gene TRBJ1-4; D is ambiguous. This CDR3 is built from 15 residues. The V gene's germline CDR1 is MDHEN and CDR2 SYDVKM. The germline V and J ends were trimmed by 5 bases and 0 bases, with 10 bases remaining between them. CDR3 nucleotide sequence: TGTGCCAGCAGTCCCGGCGGAACAACTAATGAAAAACTGTTTTTT. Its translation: CASSPGGTTNEKLFF.

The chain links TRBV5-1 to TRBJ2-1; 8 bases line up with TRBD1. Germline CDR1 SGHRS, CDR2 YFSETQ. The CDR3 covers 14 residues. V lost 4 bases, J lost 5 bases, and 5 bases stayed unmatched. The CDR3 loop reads CASSPGQAHNEQFF. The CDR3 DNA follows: TGCGCCAGCAGCCCGGGACAGGCCCACAATGAGCAGTTCTTC.

The chain's CDR3 is CASSLTATSSGNTIYF. As DNA, the CDR3 is TGTGCCAGCAGCCTGACAGCGACGAGCTCTGGAAACACCATATATTTT. The rearrangement links TRBV9 to TRBJ1-3, with D perhaps matching TRBD1 (5 bases). The V and J ends lost 4 bases and 0 bases respectively, with 14 bases between them. The germline V gene has CDR1 SGDLS and CDR2 YYNGEE. This CDR3 contains 16 residues.

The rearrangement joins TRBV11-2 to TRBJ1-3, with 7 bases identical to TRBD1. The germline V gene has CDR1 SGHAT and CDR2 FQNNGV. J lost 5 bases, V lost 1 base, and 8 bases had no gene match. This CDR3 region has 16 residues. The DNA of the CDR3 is TGTGCCAGCAGCTTAGCCCCGACAGGGTCTAGAAACACCATATATTTT. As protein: CASSLAPTGSRNTIYF.

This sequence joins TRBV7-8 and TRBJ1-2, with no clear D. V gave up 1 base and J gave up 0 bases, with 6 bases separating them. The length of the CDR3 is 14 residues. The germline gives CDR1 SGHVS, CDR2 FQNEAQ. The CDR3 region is CASSLEAPNYGYTF. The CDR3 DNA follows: TGTGCCAGCAGCTTAGAAGCACCTAACTATGGCTACACCTTC.

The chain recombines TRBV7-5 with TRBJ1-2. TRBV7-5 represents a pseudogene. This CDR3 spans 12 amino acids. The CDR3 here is CVRSSRYYGYTF. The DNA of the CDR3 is TGTGTCAGAAGCTCCCGGTACTATGGCTACACCTTC.

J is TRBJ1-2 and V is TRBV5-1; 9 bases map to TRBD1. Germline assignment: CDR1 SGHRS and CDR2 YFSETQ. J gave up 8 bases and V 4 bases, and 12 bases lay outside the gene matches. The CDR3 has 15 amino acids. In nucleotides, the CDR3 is TGCGCCAGCAGCCCCACCGGGACAGGGTCCTTCGGCTACACCTTC. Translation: CASSPTGTGSFGYTF.

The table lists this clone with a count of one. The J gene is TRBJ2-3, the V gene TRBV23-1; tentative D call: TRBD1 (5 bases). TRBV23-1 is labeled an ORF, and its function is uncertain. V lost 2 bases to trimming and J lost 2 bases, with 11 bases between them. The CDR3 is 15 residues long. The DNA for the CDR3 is TGCGCCAGCAGTCAAGGGGCAGAGTCCACAGATACGCAGTATTTT. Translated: CASSQGAESTDTQYF.

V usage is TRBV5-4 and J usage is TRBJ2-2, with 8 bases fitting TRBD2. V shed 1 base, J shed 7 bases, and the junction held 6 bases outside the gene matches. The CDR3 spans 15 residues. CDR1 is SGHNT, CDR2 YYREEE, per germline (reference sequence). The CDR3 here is CASSLRGGMIGELFF. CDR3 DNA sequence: TGTGCCAGCAGCTTGCGGGGGGGAATGATCGGGGAGCTGTTTTTT.